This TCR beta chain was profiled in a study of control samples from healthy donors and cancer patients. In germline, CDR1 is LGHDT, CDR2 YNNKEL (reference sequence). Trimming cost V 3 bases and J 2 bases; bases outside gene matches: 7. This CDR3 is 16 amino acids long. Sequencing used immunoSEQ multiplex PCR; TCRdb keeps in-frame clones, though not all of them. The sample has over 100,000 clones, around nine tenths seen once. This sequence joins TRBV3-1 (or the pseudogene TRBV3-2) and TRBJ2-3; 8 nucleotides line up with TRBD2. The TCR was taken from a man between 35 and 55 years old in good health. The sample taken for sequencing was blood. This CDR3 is CASSQGPGGYTDTQYF. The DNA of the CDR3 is TGTGCCAGCAGCCAGGGCCCGGGGGGGTACACAGATACGCAGTATTTT.